Shown below are 17 T cell receptor beta chains from a single sample sequenced in a study of T cells after somatic rescue of genetic block. Profiling relied on immunoSEQ multiplex PCR, and the TCRdb table lists in-frame clones only, not all of them. Of approximately 67,000 clones in the sample, 92% were seen once. Material: peripheral blood mononuclear cells (PBMCs). The receptor source for this set is a man between 35 and 55 years old.

The chain combines TRBV9 with TRBJ1-1; D call uncertain. This CDR3 is 14 amino acids long. V lost 3 bases, J lost 1 base, and 10 bases lay in between. Germline V gene data show CDR1 as SGDLS and CDR2 as YYNGEE. The chain's CDR3 is CASSATSGNTEAFF. DNA for the CDR3: TGTGCCAGCAGCGCCACGTCGGGGAACACTGAAGCTTTCTTT.

The chain joins TRBV5-1 to TRBJ2-3; D remains unclear. Germline loops: CDR1 SGHRS, CDR2 YFSETQ. This CDR3 has 13 residues. V was shortened by 0 bases and J by 2 bases, with 4 bases between the two germline ends. The CDR3 sequence is CASSLEYTDTQYF. The CDR3 region has the DNA TGCGCCAGCAGCTTGGAGTACACAGATACGCAGTATTTT.

The rearrangement uses TRBV7-9 and TRBJ2-1; 8 bases are shared with TRBD2. V was pared by 2 bases and J by 15 bases, with 6 bases of the junction left unmatched. CDR1 SEHNR and CDR2 FQNEAQ come from the germline V gene (reference sequence). This CDR3 comprises 12 residues. CDR3 coding DNA: TGTGCCAGCAGCTTATCAGCGGGGGATCGGTTCTTC. Its translation is CASSLSAGDRFF.

This chain uses TRBV4-2 with TRBJ1-4; D gene ambiguous. Germline V CDR1 and CDR2: LGHNA, YNFKEQ. Trimming stripped 1 base from V and 6 bases from J, with 15 bases between. This CDR3 comprises 16 residues. CDR3 in amino acids: CASSQGAPLGDEKLFF. In DNA, the CDR3 is TGTGCCAGCAGCCAAGGGGCCCCCTTGGGTGATGAAAAACTGTTTTTT.

This clone was picked up a small number of times. The rearrangement joins TRBV6-1 to TRBJ2-2; the D is unclear. CDR1 is MNHNS, CDR2 SASEGT, per germline. The ends were cut back, 7 bases at V and 2 bases at J, with 11 bases in the middle. CDR3 length: 14 amino acids. In DNA form, the CDR3 reads TGTGCCAGCAAGAGTTACTTCAACACCGGGGAGCTGTTTTTT. It is translated as CASKSYFNTGELFF.

This clone showed up just a few times. V is TRBV27 and J is TRBJ1-1; TRBD1 agrees at 9 bases. The length of the CDR3 is 19 residues. Germline V gene data show CDR1 as MNHEY and CDR2 as SMNVEV (reference sequence). V lost 5 bases to trimming and J lost 0 bases; unmatched junction nucleotides: 16. The CDR3 loop is CASSRRTGQGGKVNTEAFF. The CDR3 DNA follows: TGTGCCAGCAGTCGTCGGACGGGACAGGGCGGCAAGGTGAACACTGAAGCTTTCTTT.

V and J are TRBV5-1 and TRBJ1-1; 10 nucleotides agree with TRBD1. The germline CDR1 and CDR2 sequences are SGHRS and YFSETQ. The V gene end was trimmed by 4 bases and the J gene end by 3 bases; junction bases not matched to a gene: 3. The CDR3 is 14 residues long. CDR3 nucleotide sequence: TGCGCCAGCAGCCGACAGGGGGCGTACACTGAAGCTTTCTTT. Its protein product is CASSRQGAYTEAFF.

The chain combines TRBV15 with TRBJ1-1; no clear D gene. Germline V lookup: CDR1 LNHNV, CDR2 YYDKDF (reference sequence). V was pared by 0 bases and J by 4 bases, with 12 bases between. CDR3 length: 15 amino acids. CDR3 DNA: TGTGCCACCAGCAGAGATAGACTGGCAAGCACTGAAGCTTTCTTT. Translated: CATSRDRLASTEAFF.

The chain recombines TRBV19 with TRBJ2-6; TRBD2 is a possible D gene (6 bases). Looked up from germline, CDR1 is LNHDA and CDR2 is SQIVND (reference sequence). V gave up 6 bases and J gave up 0 bases, with 18 bases separating them. This CDR3 contains 18 residues. The CDR3 DNA is TGTGCCAGTAGGGACAAGGCGGCGGGAAACTCTGGGGCCAACGTCCTGACTTTC. It specifies CASRDKAAGNSGANVLTF.

The chain uses TRBV28 and TRBJ2-1; 7 bases are shared with TRBD2. From germline, CDR1 is MDHEN and CDR2 SYDVKM. With 5 bases clipped from V and 8 bases from J, the junction kept 3 bases outside the gene matches. The CDR3 is made up of 12 amino acids. This CDR3 reads CASSGRVDEQFF. In DNA form, the CDR3 reads TGTGCCAGCAGTGGGAGGGTGGATGAGCAGTTCTTC. The whole variable domain, remainder taken from reference TRBV28 and TRBJ2-1, is DVKVTQSSRYLVKRTGEKVFLECVQDMDHENMFWYRQDPGLGLRLIYFSYDVKMKEKGDIPEGYSVSREKKERFSLILESASTNQTSMYLCASSGRVDEQFFGPGTRLTVL.

This clone was detected only a few times. The V gene is TRBV11-2, the J gene TRBJ2-7, with 9 bases fitting TRBD2. The V segment lost 5 bases and the J segment 3 bases; nucleotides outside the gene matches: 5. The CDR3 spans 14 residues. From germline, CDR1 is SGHAT and CDR2 FQNNGV. As DNA, the CDR3 is TGTGCCAGCAGCACGGGACTAGCCGTCTACGAGCAGTACTTC. Translating gives CASSTGLAVYEQYF.

The rearrangement links TRBV7-8 to TRBJ2-3; TRBD1 agrees at 9 bases. CDR1 is SGHVS, CDR2 FQNEAQ, per germline. There are 18 residues in the CDR3. V trimming: 1 base; J trimming: 0 bases; junction bases outside the gene matches: 8. CDR3 DNA sequence: TGTGCCAGCAGCTTAGTAGGGACAGGGTTCTATAGCACAGATACGCAGTATTTT. It specifies CASSLVGTGFYSTDTQYF.

The CDR3 reads CATSSGTGTNTGELFF. CDR3 nucleotides: TGTGCCACCAGCAGTGGAACGGGGACGAACACCGGGGAGCTGTTTTTT. The chain uses TRBV15 and TRBJ2-2, with D possibly TRBD2 on 5 matching bases. The CDR3 length is 16 residues. V gave up 3 bases and J gave up 0 bases, with 11 bases separating them. Germline V gives CDR1 LNHNV, CDR2 YYDKDF (reference sequence).

DNA of the CDR3: TGTGCCAGCAGTGAGCAAAACACTGAAGCTTTCTTT. As protein: CASSEQNTEAFF. This chain links TRBV2 with TRBJ1-1, with D unclear. Deletions cut 3 bases from V and 2 bases from J, with 4 bases between. This CDR3 is built from 12 residues. Germline values: CDR1 SNHLY, CDR2 FYNNEI.

The rearrangement joins TRBV29-1 to TRBJ2-6; D is unresolved. V was clipped by 1 base and J by 0 bases, with 4 bases between them. Germline lookup yields CDR1 SQVTM and CDR2 ANQGSEA. This CDR3 region has 14 residues. CDR3 region: CSVEGGSGANVLTF. The CDR3 DNA reads as TGCAGCGTTGAAGGGGGCTCTGGGGCCAACGTCCTGACTTTC.

This clone is a singleton in its sample. The chain links TRBV7-9 to TRBJ1-1; no firm D call. This CDR3 region has 15 residues. The V gene lost 1 base and the J gene lost 0 bases, with 9 bases spanning the gap. CDR1 is SEHNR and CDR2 is FQNEAQ in the germline V gene (reference sequence). This CDR3 reads CASSLGGSMNTEAFF. In DNA, the CDR3 is TGTGCCAGCAGCTTAGGTGGCAGTATGAACACTGAAGCTTTCTTT.

CDR3 residues: CAISDLLTGTGNTGELFF. The CDR3, as DNA: TGTGCCATCAGTGACCTCCTCACCGGGACGGGGAACACCGGGGAGCTGTTTTTT. The chain employs TRBV10-3 and TRBJ2-2; D may correspond to TRBD1 or TRBD2 (5 bases each). CDR1 is ENHRY, CDR2 SYGVKD, per germline. V lost 3 bases to trimming and J lost 1 base, with 18 bases between them. This CDR3 has 18 residues.